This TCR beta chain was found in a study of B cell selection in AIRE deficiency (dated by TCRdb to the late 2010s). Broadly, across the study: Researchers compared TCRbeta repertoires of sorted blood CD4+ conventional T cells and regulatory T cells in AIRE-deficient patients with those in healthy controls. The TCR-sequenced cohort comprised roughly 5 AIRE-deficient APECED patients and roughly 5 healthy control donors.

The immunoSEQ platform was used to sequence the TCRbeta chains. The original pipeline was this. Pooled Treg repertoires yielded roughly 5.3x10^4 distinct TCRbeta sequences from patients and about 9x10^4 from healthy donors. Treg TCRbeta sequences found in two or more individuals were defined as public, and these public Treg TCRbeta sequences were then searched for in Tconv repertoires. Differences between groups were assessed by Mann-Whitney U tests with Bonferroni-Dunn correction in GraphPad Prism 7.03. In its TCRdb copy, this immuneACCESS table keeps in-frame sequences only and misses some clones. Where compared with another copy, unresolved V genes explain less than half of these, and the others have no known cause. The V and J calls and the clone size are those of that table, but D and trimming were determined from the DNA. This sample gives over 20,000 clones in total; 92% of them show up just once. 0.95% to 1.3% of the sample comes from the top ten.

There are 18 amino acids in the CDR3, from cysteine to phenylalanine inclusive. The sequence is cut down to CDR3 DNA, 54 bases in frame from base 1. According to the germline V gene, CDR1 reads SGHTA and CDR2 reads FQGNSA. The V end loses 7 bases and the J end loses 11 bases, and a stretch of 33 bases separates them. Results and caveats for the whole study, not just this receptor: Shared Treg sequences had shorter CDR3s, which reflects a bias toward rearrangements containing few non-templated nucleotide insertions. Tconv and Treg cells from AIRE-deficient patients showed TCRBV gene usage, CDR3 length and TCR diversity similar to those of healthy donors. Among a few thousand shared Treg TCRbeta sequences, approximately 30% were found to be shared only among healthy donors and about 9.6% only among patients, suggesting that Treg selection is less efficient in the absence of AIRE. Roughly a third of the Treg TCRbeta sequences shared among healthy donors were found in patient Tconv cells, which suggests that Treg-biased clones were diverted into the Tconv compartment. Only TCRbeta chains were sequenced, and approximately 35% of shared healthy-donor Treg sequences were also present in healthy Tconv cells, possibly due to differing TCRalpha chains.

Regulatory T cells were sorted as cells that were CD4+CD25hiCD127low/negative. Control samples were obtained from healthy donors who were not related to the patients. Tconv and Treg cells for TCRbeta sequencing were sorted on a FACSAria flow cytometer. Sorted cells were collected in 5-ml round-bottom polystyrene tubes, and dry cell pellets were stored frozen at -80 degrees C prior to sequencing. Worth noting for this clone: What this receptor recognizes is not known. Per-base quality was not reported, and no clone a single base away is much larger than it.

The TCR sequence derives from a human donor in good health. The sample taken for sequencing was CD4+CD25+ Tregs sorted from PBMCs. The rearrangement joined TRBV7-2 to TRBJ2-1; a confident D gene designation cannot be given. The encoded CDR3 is CASNPYLPFAIPPTQQFF. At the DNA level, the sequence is TGTGCCAGCAACCCATACCTCCCATTCGCCATACCTCCCACACAGCAGTTCTTC.